This T cell receptor (beta chain) appears in the sequencing data of a study of blood T cell repertoires in COVID-19. About the research overall: Samples taken during acute and convalescent COVID-19 were collected in the United States, Italy and Spain. Sources were T cells, B-cell-depleted T cells, or PBMCs; the material itself was cDNA or gDNA.

In the original workflow: Estimation of nucleated cell counts was performed using reference gene primer amplification. Only in-frame clones appear in the TCRdb table, and some are missing; sequencing was by immunoSEQ multiplex PCR. The V and J calls and clone size come from that table; D and trimming were worked out from the DNA. The table lists around 200,000 clones, less than 80% of them singletons. The ends lost 6 bases at V and 6 bases at J; junction bases unmatched: 11. The CDR3 runs 15 residues. In germline, CDR1 is MNHEY, CDR2 SVGAGI. The source is a woman between 50 and 59 years old with acute or convalescent COVID-19. This chain connects TRBV6-5 to TRBJ1-5, with 7 bases matching TRBD1. The sequencing sample was made of peripheral blood. Here the CDR3 DNA reads TGTGCCAGCAGAGACAGGGACGTCTGGCTTCAGCCCCAGCATTTT. Translation gives CASRDRDVWLQPQHF.